This T cell receptor beta chain derives from a study of cytomegalovirus exposure and HLA in healthy donors. Unmatched junction bases numbered 6, after V lost 6 bases and J lost 4 bases. Per germline, CDR1 SNHLY and CDR2 FYNNEI. This CDR3 contains 14 residues. 60 Vbeta and 13 Jbeta primers were used in PCR. The repertoire was sequenced with immunoSEQ multiplex PCR; TCRdb's copy has only in-frame clones and lacks some. The top ten clones hold approximately 6% of a sample with tens of thousands of clones, roughly 74% of them seen once. This clonotype was obtained from a woman in her forties or fifties in good health and CMV-seropositive. Sequences were obtained from PBMCs. The V gene is TRBV2, the J gene TRBJ1-2; 9 bases fit TRBD1. The CDR3 protein is CASRYRGRGYGYTF. CDR3 DNA sequence: TGTGCCAGCAGATACAGGGGGCGCGGCTATGGCTACACCTTC.